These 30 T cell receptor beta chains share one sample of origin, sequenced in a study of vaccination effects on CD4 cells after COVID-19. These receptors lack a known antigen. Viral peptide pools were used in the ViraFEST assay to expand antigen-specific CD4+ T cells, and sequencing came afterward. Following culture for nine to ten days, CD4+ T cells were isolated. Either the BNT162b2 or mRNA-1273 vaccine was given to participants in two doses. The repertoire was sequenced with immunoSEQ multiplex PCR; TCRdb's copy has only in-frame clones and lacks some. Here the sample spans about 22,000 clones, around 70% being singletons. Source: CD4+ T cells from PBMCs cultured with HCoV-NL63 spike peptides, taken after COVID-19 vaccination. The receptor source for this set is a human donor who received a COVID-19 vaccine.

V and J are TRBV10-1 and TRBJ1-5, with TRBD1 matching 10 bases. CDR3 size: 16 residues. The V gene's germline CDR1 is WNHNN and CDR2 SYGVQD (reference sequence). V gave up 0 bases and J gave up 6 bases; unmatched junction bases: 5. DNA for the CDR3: TGCGCCAGCAGTGAGTCTGCCGGACAGGGGGTTCAGCCCCAGCATTTT. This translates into CASSESAGQGVQPQHF.

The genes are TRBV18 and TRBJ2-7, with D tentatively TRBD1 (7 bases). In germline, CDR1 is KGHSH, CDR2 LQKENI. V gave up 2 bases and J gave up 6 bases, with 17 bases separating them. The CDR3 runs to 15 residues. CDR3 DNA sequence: TGTGCCAGCTCACCATGTCTGGAGGGGGCTTGCGAGCAGTACTTC. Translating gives CASSPCLEGACEQYF. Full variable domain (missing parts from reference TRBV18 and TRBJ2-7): NAGVMQNPRHLVRRRGQEARLRCSPMKGHSHVYWYRQLPEEGLKFMVYLQKENIIDESGMPKERFSAEFPKEGPSILRIQQVVRGDSAAYFCASSPCLEGACEQYFGPGTRLTVT.

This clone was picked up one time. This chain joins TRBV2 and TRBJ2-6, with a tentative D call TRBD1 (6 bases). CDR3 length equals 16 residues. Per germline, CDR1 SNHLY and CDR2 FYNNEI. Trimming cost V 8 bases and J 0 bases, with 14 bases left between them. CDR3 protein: CASRTAESSGANVLTF. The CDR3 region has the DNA TGTGCCAGCCGGACAGCCGAGAGCTCTGGGGCCAACGTCCTGACTTTC.

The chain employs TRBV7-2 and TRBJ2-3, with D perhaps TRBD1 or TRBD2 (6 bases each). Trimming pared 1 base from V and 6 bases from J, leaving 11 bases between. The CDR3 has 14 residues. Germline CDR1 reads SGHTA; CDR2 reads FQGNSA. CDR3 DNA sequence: TGTGCCAGCAGCTTAGTAGGGGGGAGTGATACGCAGTATTTT. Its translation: CASSLVGGSDTQYF.

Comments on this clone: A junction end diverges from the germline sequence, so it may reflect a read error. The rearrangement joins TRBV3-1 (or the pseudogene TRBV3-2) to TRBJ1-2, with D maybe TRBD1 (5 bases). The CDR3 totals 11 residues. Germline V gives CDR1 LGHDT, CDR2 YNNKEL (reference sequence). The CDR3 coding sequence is TGTGCCAGCAGCCGAGGGACTGGCCTAGCCTTC. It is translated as CASSRGTGLAF.

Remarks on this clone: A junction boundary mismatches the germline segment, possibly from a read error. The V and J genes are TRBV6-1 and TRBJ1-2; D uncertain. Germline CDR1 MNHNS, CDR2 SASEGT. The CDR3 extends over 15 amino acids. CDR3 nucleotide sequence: TGTGCCAGCAGGGAAGGACCGGGGTCTAACTATGGCTACACCTTC. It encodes CASREGPGSNYGYTF.

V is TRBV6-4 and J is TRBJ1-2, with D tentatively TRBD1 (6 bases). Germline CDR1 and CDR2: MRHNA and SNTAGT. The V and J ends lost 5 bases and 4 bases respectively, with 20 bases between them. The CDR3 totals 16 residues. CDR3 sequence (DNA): TGTGCCAGCAGTCCCTCTGACAGGCCCTCTGGCTATGGCTACACCTTC. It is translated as CASSPSDRPSGYGYTF.

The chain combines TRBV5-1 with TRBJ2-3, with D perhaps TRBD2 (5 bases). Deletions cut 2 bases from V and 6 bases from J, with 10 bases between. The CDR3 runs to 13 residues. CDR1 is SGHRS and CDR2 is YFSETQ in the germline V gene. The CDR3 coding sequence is TGCGCCAGCAGCTTAGGGCAGCGGGATACGCAGTATTTT. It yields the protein CASSLGQRDTQYF.

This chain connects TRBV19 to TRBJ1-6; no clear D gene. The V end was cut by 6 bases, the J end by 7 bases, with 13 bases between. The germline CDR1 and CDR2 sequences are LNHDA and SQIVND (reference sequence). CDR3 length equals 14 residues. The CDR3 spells CASRTSGGNSPLHF. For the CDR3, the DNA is TGTGCCAGTAGGACTTCAGGCGGAAATTCACCCCTCCACTTT.

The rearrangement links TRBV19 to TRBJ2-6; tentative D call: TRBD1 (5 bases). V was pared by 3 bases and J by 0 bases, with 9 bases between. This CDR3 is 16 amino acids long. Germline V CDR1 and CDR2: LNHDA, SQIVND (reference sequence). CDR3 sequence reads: CASSIGQRSGANVLTF. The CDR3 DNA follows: TGTGCCAGTAGTATTGGACAACGCTCTGGGGCCAACGTCCTGACTTTC.

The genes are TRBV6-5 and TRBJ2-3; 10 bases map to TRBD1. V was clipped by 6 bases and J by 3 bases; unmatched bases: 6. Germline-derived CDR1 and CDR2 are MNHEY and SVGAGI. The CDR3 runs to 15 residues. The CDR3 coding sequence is TGTGCCAGCAGGTCTGGGACAGGGGAGACAGATACGCAGTATTTT. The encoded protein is CASRSGTGETDTQYF.

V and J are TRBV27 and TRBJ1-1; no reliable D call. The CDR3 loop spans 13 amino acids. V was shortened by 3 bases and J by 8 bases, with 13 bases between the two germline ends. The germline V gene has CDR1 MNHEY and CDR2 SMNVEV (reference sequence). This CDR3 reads CASSFIEVGEAFF. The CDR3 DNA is TGTGCCAGCAGTTTTATAGAGGTGGGGGAAGCTTTCTTT.

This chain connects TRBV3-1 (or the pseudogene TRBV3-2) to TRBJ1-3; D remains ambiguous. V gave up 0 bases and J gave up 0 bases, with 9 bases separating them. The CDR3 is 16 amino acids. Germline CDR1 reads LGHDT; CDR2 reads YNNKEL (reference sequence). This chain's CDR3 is CASSQDRPSSGNTIYF. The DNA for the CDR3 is TGTGCCAGCAGCCAAGATCGGCCGAGCTCTGGAAACACCATATATTTT.

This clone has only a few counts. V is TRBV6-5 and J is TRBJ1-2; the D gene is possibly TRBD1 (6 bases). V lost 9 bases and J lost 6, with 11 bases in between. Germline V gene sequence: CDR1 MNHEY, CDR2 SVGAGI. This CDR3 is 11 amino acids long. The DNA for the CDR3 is TGTGCCAGTGCACAGGGTGATGGCTACACCTTC. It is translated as CASAQGDGYTF.

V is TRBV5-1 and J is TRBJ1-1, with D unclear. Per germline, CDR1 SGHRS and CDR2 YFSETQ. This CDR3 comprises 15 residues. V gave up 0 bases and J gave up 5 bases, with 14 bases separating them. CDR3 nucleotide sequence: TGCGCCAGCAGCTTGGAGGCGGTTCTCACTACTGAAGCTTTCTTT. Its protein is CASSLEAVLTTEAFF.

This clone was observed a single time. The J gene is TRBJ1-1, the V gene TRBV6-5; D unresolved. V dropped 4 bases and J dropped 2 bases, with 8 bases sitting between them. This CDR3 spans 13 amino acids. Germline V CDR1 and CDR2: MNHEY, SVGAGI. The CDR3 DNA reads TGTGCCAGCAGTTCCCCCTCCAACACTGAAGCTTTCTTT. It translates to CASSSPSNTEAFF.

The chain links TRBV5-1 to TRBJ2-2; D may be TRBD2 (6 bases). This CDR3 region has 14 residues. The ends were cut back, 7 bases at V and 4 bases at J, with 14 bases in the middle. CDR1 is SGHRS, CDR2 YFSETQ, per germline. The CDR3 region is CASVDGGSTGELFF. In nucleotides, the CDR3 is TGCGCCAGCGTCGATGGAGGGTCCACCGGGGAGCTGTTTTTT.

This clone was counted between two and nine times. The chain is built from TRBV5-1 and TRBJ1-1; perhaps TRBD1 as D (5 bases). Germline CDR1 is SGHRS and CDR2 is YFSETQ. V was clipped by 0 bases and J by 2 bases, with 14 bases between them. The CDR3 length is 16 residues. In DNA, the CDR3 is TGCGCCAGCAGCTTGGCCTTGACAGATATTAACACTGAAGCTTTCTTT. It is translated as CASSLALTDINTEAFF.

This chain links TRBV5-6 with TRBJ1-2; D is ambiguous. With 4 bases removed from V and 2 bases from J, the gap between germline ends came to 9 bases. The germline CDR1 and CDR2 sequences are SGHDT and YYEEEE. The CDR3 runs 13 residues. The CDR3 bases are TGTGCCAGCAGCCCCGGACGGAACTATGGCTACACCTTC. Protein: CASSPGRNYGYTF. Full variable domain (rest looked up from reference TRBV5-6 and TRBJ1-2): DAGVTQSPTHLIKTRGQQVTLRCSPKSGHDTVSWYQQALGQGPQFIFQYYEEEERQRGNFPDRFSGHQFPNYSSELNVNALLLGDSALYLCASSPGRNYGYTFGSGTRLTVV.

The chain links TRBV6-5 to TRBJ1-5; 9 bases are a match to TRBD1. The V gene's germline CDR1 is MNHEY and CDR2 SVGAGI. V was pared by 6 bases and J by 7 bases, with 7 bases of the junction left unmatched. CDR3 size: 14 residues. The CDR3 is CASSLQGARQPQHF. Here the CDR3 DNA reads TGTGCCAGCAGCCTACAGGGGGCCAGGCAGCCCCAGCATTTT.

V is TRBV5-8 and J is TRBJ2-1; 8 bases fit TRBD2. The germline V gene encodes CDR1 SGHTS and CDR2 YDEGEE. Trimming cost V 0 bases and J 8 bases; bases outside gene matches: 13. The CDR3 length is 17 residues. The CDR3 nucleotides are TGTGCCAGCAGCTTGGGACGGGAGGGCGCCTCTCGCGATGAGCAGTTCTTC. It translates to CASSLGREGASRDEQFF.

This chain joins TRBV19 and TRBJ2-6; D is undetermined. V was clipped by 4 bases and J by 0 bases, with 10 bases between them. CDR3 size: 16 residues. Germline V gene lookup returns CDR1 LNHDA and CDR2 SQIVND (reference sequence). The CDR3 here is CASSNLRHSGANVLTF. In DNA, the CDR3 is TGTGCCAGTAGTAATTTGCGGCACTCTGGGGCCAACGTCCTGACTTTC. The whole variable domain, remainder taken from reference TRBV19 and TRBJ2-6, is DGGITQSPKYLFRKEGQNVTLSCEQNLNHDAMYWYRQDPGQGLRLIYYSQIVNDFQKGDIAEGYSVSREKKESFPLTVTSAQKNPTAFYLCASSNLRHSGANVLTFGAGSRLTVL.

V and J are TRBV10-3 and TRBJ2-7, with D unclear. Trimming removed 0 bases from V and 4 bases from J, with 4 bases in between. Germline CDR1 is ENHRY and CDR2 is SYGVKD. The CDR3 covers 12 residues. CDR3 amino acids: CAISESEYEQYF. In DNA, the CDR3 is TGTGCCATCAGTGAGTCCGAGTACGAGCAGTACTTC.

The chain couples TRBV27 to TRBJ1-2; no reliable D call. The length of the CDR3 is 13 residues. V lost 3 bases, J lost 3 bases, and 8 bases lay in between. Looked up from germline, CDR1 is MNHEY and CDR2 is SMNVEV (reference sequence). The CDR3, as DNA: TGTGCCAGCAGTTTTTCCGCCTACTATGGCTACACCTTC. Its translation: CASSFSAYYGYTF.

CDR3 residues: CASSDIITGAISTEAFF. The CDR3 DNA reads as TGTGCCAGCAGCGACATAATAACAGGGGCTATAAGTACTGAAGCTTTCTTT. V usage is TRBV11-2 and J usage is TRBJ1-1; 7 bases line up with TRBD1. The V segment lost 5 bases and the J segment 5 bases; nucleotides outside the gene matches: 17. Looked up from germline, CDR1 is SGHAT and CDR2 is FQNNGV. CDR3 size: 17 residues.

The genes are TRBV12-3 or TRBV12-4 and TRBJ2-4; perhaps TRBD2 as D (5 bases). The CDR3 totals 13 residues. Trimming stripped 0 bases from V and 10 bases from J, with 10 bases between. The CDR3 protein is CASSLAPGEIQYF. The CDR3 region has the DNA TGTGCCAGCAGTTTAGCGCCCGGGGAAATTCAGTACTTC.

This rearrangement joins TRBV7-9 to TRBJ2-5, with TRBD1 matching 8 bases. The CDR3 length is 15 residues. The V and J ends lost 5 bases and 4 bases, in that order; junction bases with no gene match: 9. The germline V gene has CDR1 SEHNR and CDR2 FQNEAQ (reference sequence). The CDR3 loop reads CASSPYVTGVETQYF. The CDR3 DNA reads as TGTGCCAGCAGCCCATACGTGACAGGGGTAGAGACCCAGTACTTC. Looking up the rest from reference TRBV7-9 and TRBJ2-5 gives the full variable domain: DTGVSQNPRHKITKRGQNVTFRCDPISEHNRLYWYRQTLGQGPEFLTYFQNEAQLEKSRLLSDRFSAERPKGSFSTLEIQRTEQGDSAMYLCASSPYVTGVETQYFGPGTRLLVL.

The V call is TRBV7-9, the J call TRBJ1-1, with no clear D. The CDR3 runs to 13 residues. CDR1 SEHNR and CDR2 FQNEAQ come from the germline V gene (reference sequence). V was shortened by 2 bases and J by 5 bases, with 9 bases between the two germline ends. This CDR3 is CASSLWMGTEAFF. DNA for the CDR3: TGTGCCAGCAGCTTATGGATGGGGACTGAAGCTTTCTTT.

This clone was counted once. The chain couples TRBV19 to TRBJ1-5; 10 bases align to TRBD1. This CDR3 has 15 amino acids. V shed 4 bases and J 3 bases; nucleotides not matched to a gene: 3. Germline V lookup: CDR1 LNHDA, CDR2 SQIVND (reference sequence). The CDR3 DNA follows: TGTGCCAGTAGTAAAGGGACAGGGGCCAATCAGCCCCAGCATTTT. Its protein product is CASSKGTGANQPQHF.

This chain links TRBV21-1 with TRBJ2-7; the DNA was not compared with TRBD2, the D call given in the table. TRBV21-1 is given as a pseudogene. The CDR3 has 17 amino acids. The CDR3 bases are TGTGCCAGCACGGGGAGACCTACTAGCCCCACCTCTTACGAGCAGTACTTC. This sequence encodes CASTGRPTSPTSYEQYF.